Below are 14 T cell receptor beta chains sequenced from a single sample in a study of blood T cells in healthy people across ages. Through a sample-barcoded 5' primer and a J-beta primer mix, a second PCR was run for roughly 6 to 11 cycles. From the 5' RACE reads, TCRdb called clonotypes with MiXCR, one entry per CDR3 protein. In the table there are 600,000 to 850,000 distinct CDR3 sequences, approximately 25% of which are singletons. This sample was shared with a second study, whose subject was T cells of mothers and their children.

Sequences were obtained from blood. These receptors originate from a boy between 10 and 17 years old in good health.

The table lists this clonotype with a few counts. J is TRBJ2-5 and V is TRBV4-1; D is possibly TRBD1 (6 bases). The ends were cut back, 0 bases at V and 4 bases at J, with 15 bases in the middle. The CDR3 runs to 16 residues. CDR1 and CDR2 (germline): MGHRA, YSYEKL. CDR3: CASSQELSGGGETQYF. Written as DNA, the CDR3 is TGCGCCAGCAGCCAAGAGCTGAGTGGGGGCGGAGAGACCCAGTACTTC.

V usage is TRBV7-9 and J usage is TRBJ2-1; D not certain. V lost 4 bases, J lost 5 bases, and 6 bases lay in between. The germline CDR1 and CDR2 sequences are SEHNR and FQNEAQ (reference sequence). The CDR3 totals 12 residues. In DNA form, the CDR3 reads TGTGCCAGCAGCTCCAAGGACAATGAGCAGTTCTTC. It specifies CASSSKDNEQFF.

The V and J genes are TRBV28 and TRBJ2-6; no clear D. Trimming took off 5 bases at V and 2 bases at J, with 10 bases between the two ends. The CDR3 spans 15 residues. CDR1 is MDHEN, CDR2 SYDVKM, per germline. CDR3 DNA: TGTGCCAGCAGTACATCCAGCGCTGGGGCCAACGTCCTGACTTTC. Its translation is CASSTSSAGANVLTF.

Points on this clonotype: Being one base from a much bigger clone, this may be a read error. As DNA, the CDR3 is TGCAGCGTCAAACAGGGGGGGCAAGAGGCCCAGTACTTC. Amino acids: CSVKQGGQEAQYF. The gene calls are TRBV29-1 and TRBJ2-5, with D maybe TRBD1 (8 bases). The V gene's germline CDR1 is SQVTM and CDR2 ANQGSEA. This CDR3 has 13 residues. Using reference TRBV29-1 and TRBJ2-5 for the parts outside the CDR3, the full variable domain is SAVISQKPSRDICQRGTSLTIQCQVDSQVTMMFWYRQQPGQSLTLIATANQGSEATYESGFVIDKFPISRPNLTFSTLTVSNMSPEDSSIYLCSVKQGGQEAQYFGPGTRLLVL.

This clonotype is a singleton in its sample. The chain carries TRBV3-1 and TRBJ2-7, with D perhaps matching TRBD1 or TRBD2 (5 bases each). This CDR3 region has 17 residues. Trimming cost V 0 bases and J 2 bases, with 17 bases left between them. From germline, CDR1 is LGHDT and CDR2 YNNKEL (reference sequence). The CDR3, as DNA: TGTGCCAGCAGCCAAGAATGGGGCCGGACTGCACCCTACGAGCAGTACTTC. Amino acid sequence: CASSQEWGRTAPYEQYF.

This clonotype came up a few times. Here the CDR3 DNA reads TGCAGTGCTAGAGCGGGGGTCCACTACAATGAGCAGTTCTTC. Its translation is CSARAGVHYNEQFF. The chain joins TRBV20-1 to TRBJ2-1; D possibly corresponds to TRBD2 (6 bases). The CDR3 has 14 residues. V lost 1 base, J lost 3 bases, and 10 bases lay in between. From germline, CDR1 is DFQATT and CDR2 SNEGSKA (reference sequence).

The sample holds a few counts of this clonotype. This sequence joins TRBV7-9 and TRBJ1-5; no clear D. The CDR3 sequence is 15 residues long. The germline V and J ends were trimmed by 2 bases and 5 bases, with 13 bases remaining between them. Germline values: CDR1 SEHNR, CDR2 FQNEAQ (reference sequence). The CDR3, as DNA: TGTGCCAGCAGCTTATCTGCACAGCCCCATCAGCCCCAGCATTTT. Translated: CASSLSAQPHQPQHF.

The chain couples TRBV27 to TRBJ1-1; weak D call: TRBD1 (5 bases). Trimming stripped 3 bases from V and 1 base from J, with 9 bases between. CDR3 length: 14 residues. Looked up from germline, CDR1 is MNHEY and CDR2 is SMNVEV (reference sequence). CDR3 sequence reads: CASSFGDPNTEAFF. Here the CDR3 DNA reads TGTGCCAGCAGTTTTGGGGACCCGAACACTGAAGCTTTCTTT.

The rearrangement joins TRBV10-3 to TRBJ2-7; tentative D call: TRBD2 (5 bases). Trimming took off 2 bases at V and 2 bases at J, with 13 bases between the two ends. The CDR3 has 15 amino acids. Looked up from germline, CDR1 is ENHRY and CDR2 is SYGVKD. The CDR3 region is CAISEGGLRAYEQYF. The CDR3 DNA follows: TGTGCCATCAGTGAGGGCGGGCTGAGGGCCTACGAGCAGTACTTC.

This clonotype turned up a few times. V usage is TRBV7-2 and J usage is TRBJ1-1; D is possibly TRBD1 (5 bases). The CDR3 consists of 13 residues. The germline V and J ends were trimmed by 5 bases and 11 bases, with 18 bases remaining between them. Germline-derived CDR1 and CDR2 are SGHTA and FQGNSA. CDR3 DNA sequence: TGTGCCAGCAGCCGTAATAATGGGGCTGGGGCTTTCTTT. This translates into CASSRNNGAGAFF.

The chain carries TRBV7-8 and TRBJ1-1; unclear D gene. V lost 2 bases to trimming and J lost 2 bases, with 12 bases between them. This CDR3 is 15 amino acids long. In germline, CDR1 is SGHVS, CDR2 FQNEAQ. In nucleotides, the CDR3 is TGTGCCAGCAGCTTATCCCGACCGGAAAACACTGAAGCTTTCTTT. This codes for CASSLSRPENTEAFF. The full variable domain, in which reference TRBV7-8 and TRBJ1-1 provide the parts outside the CDR3, is GAGVSQSPRYKVAKRGQDVALRCDPISGHVSLFWYQQALGQGPEFLTYFQNEAQLDKSGLPSDRFFAERPEGSVSTLKIQRTQQEDSAVYLCASSLSRPENTEAFFGQGTRLTVV.

This clonotype was observed a few times. The gene calls are TRBV20-1 and TRBJ2-7; tentative D call: TRBD1 (6 bases). Per the germline V gene, CDR1 is DFQATT and CDR2 is SNEGSKA (reference sequence). The CDR3 loop spans 14 amino acids. Trimming left V 3 bases short and J 3 bases short, with 15 bases between. The CDR3 sequence is CSARADSVFYEQYF. The CDR3, as DNA: TGCAGTGCTAGGGCGGACAGCGTGTTCTACGAGCAGTACTTC.

This clonotype was picked up a small number of times. The chain combines TRBV29-1 with TRBJ2-5; weak D call: TRBD2 (6 bases). The ends were cut back, 8 bases at V and 1 base at J, with 14 bases in the middle. The CDR3 is 13 residues long. In germline, CDR1 is SQVTM, CDR2 ANQGSEA. The CDR3 bases are TGCAGCTCGGGACGGGGGACCCAAGAGACCCAGTACTTC. Amino acid sequence: CSSGRGTQETQYF.

This clonotype was counted between two and nine times. This rearrangement joins TRBV5-5 to TRBJ2-1; D gene ambiguous. V lost 0 bases, J lost 7 bases, and 8 bases lay in between. Looked up from germline, CDR1 is SGHKS and CDR2 is YYEKEE (reference sequence). The CDR3 totals 13 residues. CDR3 bases: TGTGCCAGCAGCTTGGACAGCCCAAATGAGCAGTTCTTC. Translated: CASSLDSPNEQFF.